The 15 T cell receptor beta chains below come from one sample, sequenced in a study of monozygotic twins with inflammatory bowel disease. Each CDR3 protein gets one entry in TCRdb, which reprocessed the 5' RACE reads and gives no DNA. This sample's table has around 210,000 distinct CDR3 sequences. The sequencing sample was made of blood. The receptors were sampled from a human donor with ulcerative colitis or Crohn's disease, or a healthy co-twin of an affected twin (not recorded which).

This chain joins TRBV5-1 and TRBJ2-2; TCRdb picks TRBD2, but there is no DNA to check that call. The CDR3 spans 14 residues. Germline V gene sequence: CDR1 SGHRS, CDR2 YFSETQ. The CDR3 is CASSFGGADRELFF.

This chain joins TRBV28 and TRBJ1-1; the TCRdb D gene call, TRBD1, has no DNA to confirm it. Per the germline V gene, CDR1 is MDHEN and CDR2 is SYDVKM. The CDR3 extends over 14 amino acids. CDR3 region: CASRPPPVNTEAFF.

V is TRBV7-2 and J is TRBJ2-6; TCRdb calls TRBD1, which cannot be checked without DNA. The CDR3 loop spans 17 amino acids. Germline V CDR1 and CDR2: SGHTA, FQGNSA. The CDR3 spells CASSPTTGSSGANVLTF.

This CDR3 reads CASSNDGGFADTQYF. The chain couples TRBV19 to TRBJ2-3; the D call of TRBD1 rests on TCRdb alone, since no DNA is present to check it. Germline V gives CDR1 LNHDA, CDR2 SQIVND (reference sequence). The CDR3 contains 15 residues.

V gene TRBV2 combines with J gene TRBJ1-1. The CDR3 is made up of 15 amino acids. Germline CDR1 and CDR2: SNHLY and FYNNEI. The CDR3 sequence is CATDPNGTPGNEAFF.

V is TRBV20-1 and J is TRBJ2-7; TCRdb proposes TRBD1, but this gene call is untestable without DNA. The CDR3 is 15 residues long. CDR1 and CDR2 (germline): DFQATT, SNEGSKA (reference sequence). CDR3 protein: CSAKNPRDRTYEQYF.

The V gene is TRBV5-1, the J gene TRBJ2-7; no DNA is available, so the TRBD1 call from TCRdb remains unchecked. The CDR3 has 14 residues. From germline, CDR1 is SGHRS and CDR2 YFSETQ. The CDR3 here is CASSFPGRLYEQYF. Full variable domain (outside the CDR3, taken from reference TRBV5-1 and TRBJ2-7): KAGVTQTPRYLIKTRGQQVTLSCSPISGHRSVSWYQQTPGQGLQFLFEYFSETQRNKGNFPGRFSGRQFSNSRSEMNVSTLELGDSALYLCASSFPGRLYEQYFGPGTRLTVT.

J is TRBJ1-1 and V is TRBV5-1. Germline V gives CDR1 SGHRS, CDR2 YFSETQ. There are 14 residues in the CDR3. This CDR3 reads CASSSSGMNTEAFF.

This CDR3 is CSVGRDRERGCTF. This chain uses TRBV29-1 with TRBJ1-2; the TCRdb D gene call, TRBD1, has no DNA to confirm it. This CDR3 has 13 residues. Germline CDR1 SQVTM, CDR2 ANQGSEA.

The chain combines TRBV15 with TRBJ1-2. Germline values: CDR1 LNHNV, CDR2 YYDKDF (reference sequence). The CDR3 is 12 amino acids. The CDR3 region is CATSRDNYGYTF.

This chain links TRBV5-1 with TRBJ2-3; TCRdb lists TRBD1, though no DNA is available to test this call. The germline CDR1 and CDR2 sequences are SGHRS and YFSETQ. This CDR3 is built from 15 residues. CDR3 protein: CASSLGGSPSDTQYF.

The V and J genes are TRBV12-3 or TRBV12-4 and TRBJ1-5. The CDR3 has 14 amino acids. This chain's CDR3 is CASSFSAGGQPQHF.

CDR3 region: CASSYSRGAGGYTF. The chain is built from TRBV6-5 and TRBJ1-2; the TCRdb call, TRBD1, lacks DNA for checking. Germline CDR1 is MNHEY and CDR2 is SVGAGI. The CDR3 contains 14 residues.

The gene calls are TRBV29-1 and TRBJ2-1; TCRdb lists TRBD2, though no DNA is available to test this call. Germline CDR1 is SQVTM and CDR2 is ANQGSEA. The CDR3 has 15 amino acids. The CDR3 protein is CSVDELAAPYNEQFF.

The J gene is TRBJ1-1, the V gene TRBV5-1; the TRBD1 assignment by TCRdb is unverifiable without DNA. The CDR3 runs 14 residues. Germline assignment: CDR1 SGHRS and CDR2 YFSETQ. CDR3 sequence: CASSSQGLNTEAFF.